A few counts support the clone carrying this T cell receptor (beta chain). Its antigen is undetermined. The data are from a study of CD8+CD57+ T cells in acquired aplastic anemia. Study summary: Isolated CD4+ and CD8+ cells, once sorted, yielded DNA averaging roughly 3.2 ug. Regarding the study as a whole: Levels of CD8+ Simpson's diversity were not significantly distinct in patients versus controls.

The template for TCR beta VDJ and CDR3 sequence profiling was genomic DNA. TCRdb redid the calling of the reads with MiXCR, one entry per CDR3 protein. The data contain about half a million distinct CDR3 sequences, around 32% of them singletons. V lost 5 bases to trimming and J lost 6 bases; unmatched junction nucleotides: 1. The CDR3 length is 13 residues. Germline CDR1 is DFQATT and CDR2 is SNEGSKA (reference sequence). For sequencing, patients were chosen who had shown expansion of CD8+CD57+ cells by flow cytometry. Blood came from patients not yet given any therapy. The chain recombines TRBV20-1 with TRBJ2-1; 13 nucleotides line up with TRBD2. The TCR was taken from a human donor with aplastic anemia. Sequencing was carried out using sorted CD4+, CD8+, or CD8+CD57+ T cells (not recorded which) from PBMCs. CDR3 protein: CSAWTSGGNEQFF. DNA for the CDR3: TGCAGTGCTTGGACTAGCGGGGGCAATGAGCAGTTCTTC.